This record looks at one T cell receptor (beta chain) sequence and its context. Its specificity is unknown. The sample carries other DNA sequences with the same CDR3. When sampled, the donors appeared nominally healthy, though they likely had unrecorded immune exposures. PCR involved 60 Vbeta and 13 Jbeta primers. This table comes from immunoSEQ multiplex PCR, and its TCRdb copy is limited to in-frame clones, with some not included. The profile shows under 300,000 clones, about 80% of them singletons. The data were taken from a study of cytomegalovirus exposure and HLA in healthy donors. Broader study findings: Among CMV-associated TCR beta chains, most appeared HLA-restricted in a later analysis. Among immune exposure information, only CMV serostatus was available. TCR association rates varied by HLA locus in a later analysis, with DRB1 highest and HLA-C lowest.

The CDR3 covers 12 residues. V gave up 3 bases and J gave up 2 bases, with 4 bases separating them. CDR1 ENHRY and CDR2 SYGVKD come from the germline V gene. The TCR originated in a woman in her fifties or sixties in good health and CMV-seropositive. Sequenced: PBMCs. The rearrangement joins TRBV10-3 to TRBJ1-2; D uncertain. The DNA of the CDR3 is TGTGCCATCAGTGAACAAAACTATGGCTACACCTTC. Encoded protein: CAISEQNYGYTF.